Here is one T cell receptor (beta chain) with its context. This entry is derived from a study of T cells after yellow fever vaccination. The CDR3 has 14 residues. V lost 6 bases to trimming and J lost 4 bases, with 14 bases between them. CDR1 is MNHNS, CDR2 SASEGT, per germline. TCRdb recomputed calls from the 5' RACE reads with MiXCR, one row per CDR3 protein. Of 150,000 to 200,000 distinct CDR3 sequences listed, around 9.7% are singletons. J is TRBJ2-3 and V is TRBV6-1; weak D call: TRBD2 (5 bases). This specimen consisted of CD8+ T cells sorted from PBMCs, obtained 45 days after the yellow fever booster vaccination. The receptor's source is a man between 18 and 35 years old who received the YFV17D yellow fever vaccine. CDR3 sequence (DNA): TGTGCCAGCAGGGAGTACCGGGGATCAGATACGCAGTATTTT. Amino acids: CASREYRGSDTQYF.